The 29 T cell receptor beta chains below were found in one sample sequenced in a study of CD8 T cells in ankylosing spondylitis. Study results and limitations: Several highly homologous variants formed a TCR beta motif that appeared characteristic of ankylosing spondylitis blood.

Each CDR3 protein gets one entry after TCRdb re-called the 5' RACE reads with MiXCR. The sample records fewer than 400,000 distinct CDR3 sequences, 20% to 25% being singletons. Their specific antigens are unknown. The sequencing sample was made of blood, either unsorted or a sorted T cell fraction (not recorded which). Receptor source: a male donor with ankylosing spondylitis.

The V call is TRBV14, the J call TRBJ1-2; D is unclear. Germline V gene lookup returns CDR1 SGHDN and CDR2 FVKESK. The length of the CDR3 is 15 residues. Between the trimmed V and J ends, which lost 2 bases and 6 bases, there was a span of 16 bases. The DNA of the CDR3 is TGTGCCAGCAGCCAACTATTAAGCCACCGGGATGGCTACACCTTC. Its translation is CASSQLLSHRDGYTF.

The table lists this clonotype with a few counts. The V call is TRBV28, the J call TRBJ2-3; tentatively, D is TRBD1 (8 bases). V dropped 7 bases and J dropped 1 base, with 18 bases sitting between them. Per germline, CDR1 MDHEN and CDR2 SYDVKM. The CDR3 length is 16 residues. CDR3: CASTHRGGFGTDTQYF. The CDR3 DNA is TGTGCCAGCACCCACAGGGGGGGGTTCGGCACAGATACGCAGTATTTT.

Only a few counts were recorded for this clonotype. The CDR3 reads CASSLEGQGFQPQHF. CDR3 DNA: TGCGCCAGCAGCTTGGAAGGTCAGGGGTTTCAGCCCCAGCATTTT. The chain couples TRBV5-1 to TRBJ1-5; D is perhaps TRBD1 (6 bases). The CDR3 spans 15 residues. Germline V gene data show CDR1 as SGHRS and CDR2 as YFSETQ. Trimming left V 0 bases short and J 6 bases short, with 13 bases between.

V gene TRBV6-1 combines with J gene TRBJ1-3; D remains ambiguous. The CDR3 has 16 residues. The germline V gene has CDR1 MNHNS and CDR2 SASEGT. V gave up 3 bases and J gave up 0 bases, with 12 bases separating them. The CDR3: CASSDLDFRSGNTIYF. The DNA for the CDR3 is TGTGCCAGCAGTGACTTGGACTTTCGCTCTGGAAACACCATATATTTT.

The table lists this clonotype with a few counts. J is TRBJ1-2 and V is TRBV5-6; a possible D gene is TRBD1 (5 bases). Per germline, CDR1 SGHDT and CDR2 YYEEEE. The CDR3 is made up of 16 amino acids. The V end was cut by 4 bases, the J end by 3 bases, with 19 bases between. In nucleotides, the CDR3 is TGTGCCAGCAGCCCCGATGTTGGGGCGGTAGACTATGGCTACACCTTC. This encodes CASSPDVGAVDYGYTF.

This clonotype was counted between two and nine times. The chain joins TRBV3-1 to TRBJ2-1, with a weak D call TRBD2 (6 bases). Germline CDR1 is LGHDT and CDR2 is YNNKEL (reference sequence). Trimming took 2 bases from V and 2 from J, leaving 13 bases between them. The CDR3 extends over 16 amino acids. CDR3 bases: TGTGCCAGCAGCCAACACGTCGGAGGGGCCTACAATGAGCAGTTCTTC. Residues: CASSQHVGGAYNEQFF.

This clonotype was seen more than once but under ten times. The rearrangement joins TRBV6-6 to TRBJ2-1; D is possibly TRBD2 (5 bases). There are 13 residues in the CDR3. Trimming cost V 2 bases and J 9 bases, with 11 bases left between them. The germline V gene encodes CDR1 MNHNY and CDR2 SVGAGI (reference sequence). The CDR3 coding sequence is TGTGCCAGCAGTTACGCACGGACTTTTGAGCAGTTCTTC. It encodes CASSYARTFEQFF.

This clonotype has a handful of counts. V usage is TRBV5-1 and J usage is TRBJ2-7, with unresolved D. CDR1 and CDR2 (germline): SGHRS, YFSETQ. CDR3 length: 15 residues. V lost 0 bases and J lost 2, with 12 bases in between. CDR3 protein: CASSLAEQITYEQYF. The CDR3 DNA sequence: TGCGCCAGCAGCTTGGCCGAACAGATTACCTACGAGCAGTACTTC.

This clonotype has just a few counts. The chain carries TRBV20-1 and TRBJ2-2; 7 nucleotides agree with TRBD1. Germline assignment: CDR1 DFQATT and CDR2 SNEGSKA (reference sequence). V shed 5 bases, J shed 6 bases, and the junction held 6 bases outside the gene matches. The CDR3 runs 13 residues. CDR3 residues: CSARQGWSGELFF. In DNA form, the CDR3 reads TGCAGTGCTCGACAGGGTTGGTCCGGGGAGCTGTTTTTT.

V gene TRBV3-1 combines with J gene TRBJ2-2; D is unclear. This CDR3 is 14 amino acids long. Germline V CDR1 and CDR2: LGHDT, YNNKEL (reference sequence). Between the trimmed V and J ends, which lost 2 bases and 6 bases, there was a span of 10 bases. CDR3 amino acids: CASSQRDFAGELFF. DNA for the CDR3: TGTGCCAGCAGCCAAAGGGATTTCGCCGGGGAGCTGTTTTTT.

This chain connects TRBV12-3 or TRBV12-4 to TRBJ2-3; 10 bases fit TRBD2. J was trimmed by 5 bases and V by 7 bases; bases with no gene match: 12. CDR3 length: 16 amino acids. The CDR3 reads CASTQGLAGAGDTQYF. The CDR3 nucleotides are TGTGCCAGCACCCAGGGGCTAGCGGGAGCGGGAGATACGCAGTATTTT.

The chain joins TRBV7-8 to TRBJ1-6, with D unclear. The V gene lost 3 bases and the J gene lost 0 bases, with 3 bases spanning the gap. This CDR3 has 14 amino acids. CDR1 SGHVS and CDR2 FQNEAQ come from the germline V gene. CDR3 in DNA: TGTGCCAGCAGCTTCAGCTCCTATAATTCACCCCTCCACTTT. Translated: CASSFSSYNSPLHF.

This clonotype was seen more than once but under ten times. This rearrangement joins TRBV20-1 to TRBJ2-2, with 8 bases lining up with TRBD2. This CDR3 has 15 residues. Unmatched junction bases numbered 7, after V lost 3 bases and J lost 4 bases. Germline V gene sequence: CDR1 DFQATT, CDR2 SNEGSKA (reference sequence). CDR3 amino acids: CSARRAGALTGELFF. The CDR3 DNA is TGCAGTGCTAGGAGAGCGGGAGCCCTCACCGGGGAGCTGTTTTTT.

The table lists this clonotype with many counts. The junction departs from the called germline gene at one end, perhaps through a read error. The chain recombines TRBV5-1 with TRBJ2-7; D is unclear. Germline V gives CDR1 SGHRS, CDR2 YFSETQ. The CDR3 extends over 11 amino acids. CDR3 DNA: TGTGCCAGCAGCCTTAACTACGAGCAGTACTTC. Protein product: CASSLNYEQYF.

This clonotype was observed a handful of times. This chain links TRBV9 with TRBJ2-4; tentatively, D is TRBD1 or TRBD2 (6 bases each). CDR3 length: 16 amino acids. Germline CDR1 and CDR2: SGDLS and YYNGEE. V was pared by 3 bases and J by 8 bases, with 21 bases between. CDR3 sequence: CASSAVGGTPGDIQYF. CDR3 nucleotides: TGTGCCAGCAGCGCGGTAGGGGGGACCCCCGGGGACATTCAGTACTTC. Combining the CDR3 with reference TRBV9 and TRBJ2-4 gives the whole variable domain DSGVTQTPKHLITATGQRVTLRCSPRSGDLSVYWYQQSLDQGLQFLIQYYNGEERAKGNILERFSAQQFPDLHSELNLSSLELGDSALYFCASSAVGGTPGDIQYFGAGTRLSVL.

The chain links TRBV10-3 to TRBJ2-3; 9 bases fit TRBD2. Germline V gene data show CDR1 as ENHRY and CDR2 as SYGVKD. The ends lost 8 bases at V and 1 base at J; junction bases unmatched: 4. This CDR3 is built from 14 residues. Here the CDR3 reads CAIRAGGGTDTQYF. The DNA of the CDR3 is TGTGCCATCCGGGCGGGAGGGGGCACAGATACGCAGTATTTT.

This chain uses TRBV5-1 with TRBJ1-1; D possibly corresponds to TRBD1 (6 bases). V lost 1 base, J lost 5 bases, and 12 bases lay in between. This CDR3 comprises 14 residues. In germline, CDR1 is SGHRS, CDR2 YFSETQ. CDR3 amino acids: CASSLQVGGTEAFF. The CDR3, as DNA: TGCGCCAGCAGCTTGCAGGTAGGGGGTACTGAAGCTTTCTTT. The whole variable domain, filled in from reference TRBV5-1 and TRBJ1-1, reads KAGVTQTPRYLIKTRGQQVTLSCSPISGHRSVSWYQQTPGQGLQFLFEYFSETQRNKGNFPGRFSGRQFSNSRSEMNVSTLELGDSALYLCASSLQVGGTEAFFGQGTRLTVV.

This clonotype has only a few counts. The chain carries TRBV7-2 and TRBJ2-7, with unresolved D. The germline V gene has CDR1 SGHTA and CDR2 FQGNSA. Trimming removed 5 bases at V and 1 base at J, with 6 bases between. The CDR3 contains 12 residues. CDR3 bases: TGTGCCAGCAGCCCCCTATCCTACGAGCAGTACTTC. Encoded protein: CASSPLSYEQYF.

This clonotype was seen only a few times. The chain is built from TRBV7-3 and TRBJ2-1; 10 bases are shared with TRBD2. The CDR3 spans 15 residues. Germline V CDR1 and CDR2: SGHTA, FQGTGA. V shed 4 bases and J 3 bases; nucleotides not matched to a gene: 3. CDR3 sequence reads: CASSYSGGDYNEQFF. The CDR3, as DNA: TGTGCCAGCAGCTACAGCGGGGGGGACTACAATGAGCAGTTCTTC.

The sample holds many counts of this clonotype. The chain has TRBV7-2 and TRBJ2-2, with 14 bases that match TRBD2. The CDR3 runs to 17 residues. Trimming cost V 4 bases and J 3 bases; bases outside gene matches: 4. Germline CDR1 and CDR2: SGHTA and FQGNSA. The CDR3 DNA sequence: TGTGCCAGCAGCTCGGGACTAGCGGGAGCCTACACCGGGGAGCTGTTTTTT. Protein sequence: CASSSGLAGAYTGELFF.

The V and J genes are TRBV6-2 or TRBV6-3 and TRBJ2-7; D is ambiguous. The V gene's germline CDR1 is MNHEY and CDR2 SVGEGT. The V end was cut by 5 bases, the J end by 3 bases, with 11 bases between. This CDR3 is 13 amino acids long. The DNA of the CDR3 is TGTGCCAGCAGTCAACAGTTCTACTACGAGCAGTACTTC. Protein sequence: CASSQQFYYEQYF.

This clonotype turned up a few times. The V gene is TRBV5-1, the J gene TRBJ2-2; 14 positions match TRBD2. Germline V CDR1 and CDR2: SGHRS, YFSETQ. V dropped 6 bases and J dropped 4; count of bases not matched to a gene: 8. The CDR3 is 17 amino acids. DNA of the CDR3: TGCGCCAGCACGGCGACTAGCGGGAGGGCGATCACCGGGGAGCTGTTTTTT. Translated: CASTATSGRAITGELFF.

This clonotype was counted a few times. The rearrangement links TRBV5-1 to TRBJ2-7; D remains ambiguous. The germline gives CDR1 SGHRS, CDR2 YFSETQ. CDR3 length: 13 residues. V was clipped by 0 bases and J by 5 bases, with 9 bases between them. This CDR3 is CASSLGFRDEQYF. The CDR3 DNA sequence: TGCGCCAGCAGCTTGGGTTTTCGGGACGAGCAGTACTTC.

This clonotype was recorded a few times. V is TRBV18 and J is TRBJ1-6; TRBD1 is a possible D gene (6 bases). Trimming took off 6 bases at V and 0 bases at J, with 12 bases between the two ends. There are 16 residues in the CDR3. Germline CDR1 is KGHSH and CDR2 is LQKENI. This CDR3 is CASSLDSSSYNSPLHF. The CDR3, as DNA: TGTGCCAGCTCTCTGGACAGCAGCTCCTATAATTCACCCCTCCACTTT.

This clonotype occurred a few times. In DNA, the CDR3 is TGCAGTGCTACCTCTAGCGGTTACACCTACAATGAGCAGTTCTTC. Residues: CSATSSGYTYNEQFF. This chain uses TRBV20-1 with TRBJ2-1; TRBD2 matches at 7 bases. V was pared by 4 bases and J by 2 bases, with 8 bases of the junction left unmatched. This CDR3 has 15 amino acids. From germline, CDR1 is DFQATT and CDR2 SNEGSKA (reference sequence).

This clonotype has a handful of counts. The V and J genes are TRBV5-1 and TRBJ1-4, with TRBD1 matching 7 bases. Germline V CDR1 and CDR2: SGHRS, YFSETQ. The V gene end was trimmed by 4 bases and the J gene end by 6 bases; junction bases not matched to a gene: 9. The CDR3 contains 15 residues. The CDR3 loop is CASSRDSGSDEKLFF. CDR3 in DNA: TGCGCCAGCAGCCGGGACAGCGGATCCGATGAAAAACTGTTTTTT. Variable domain in full (rest from reference TRBV5-1 and TRBJ1-4): KAGVTQTPRYLIKTRGQQVTLSCSPISGHRSVSWYQQTPGQGLQFLFEYFSETQRNKGNFPGRFSGRQFSNSRSEMNVSTLELGDSALYLCASSRDSGSDEKLFFGSGTQLSVL.

The rearrangement joins TRBV3-1 to TRBJ1-4, with a possible D match to TRBD1 (6 bases). Trimming pared 6 bases from V and 0 bases from J, leaving 11 bases between. The CDR3 is made up of 15 amino acids. Germline V lookup: CDR1 LGHDT, CDR2 YNNKEL (reference sequence). CDR3 nucleotides: TGTGCCAGCAGTTACAGGGACACAACTAATGAAAAACTGTTTTTT. It encodes CASSYRDTTNEKLFF.

The V and J genes are TRBV20-1 and TRBJ1-5, with D maybe TRBD1 (5 bases). Germline CDR1 reads DFQATT; CDR2 reads SNEGSKA (reference sequence). The CDR3 runs to 18 residues. V shed 6 bases and J shed 1 base, with 25 bases lying between them. CDR3 in DNA: TGCAGTGCCAATAGACAGAGGGCGAGTCTAGACAGCAATCAGCCCCAGCATTTT. Its translation is CSANRQRASLDSNQPQHF.

This clonotype is a singleton in its sample. The V gene is TRBV2, the J gene TRBJ1-1; no clear D. From germline, CDR1 is SNHLY and CDR2 FYNNEI. The V and J ends lost 7 bases and 4 bases respectively, with 7 bases between them. CDR3 length: 11 residues. The CDR3 DNA follows: TGTGCCAGCAAGGACGGCACTGAAGCTTTCTTT. Protein sequence: CASKDGTEAFF.